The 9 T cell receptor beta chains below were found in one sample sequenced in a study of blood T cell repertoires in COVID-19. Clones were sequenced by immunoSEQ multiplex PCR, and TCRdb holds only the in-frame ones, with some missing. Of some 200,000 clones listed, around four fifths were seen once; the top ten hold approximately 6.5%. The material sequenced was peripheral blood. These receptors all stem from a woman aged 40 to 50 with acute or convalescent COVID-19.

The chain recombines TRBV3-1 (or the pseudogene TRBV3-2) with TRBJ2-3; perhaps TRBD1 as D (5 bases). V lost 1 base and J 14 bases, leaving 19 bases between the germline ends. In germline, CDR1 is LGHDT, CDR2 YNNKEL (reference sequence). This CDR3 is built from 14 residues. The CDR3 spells CASSQVSGPLLLYF. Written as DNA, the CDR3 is TGTGCCAGCAGCCAAGTCTCAGGGCCCCTGCTGCTGTATTTT.

CDR3 in DNA: TGCGCCAGCAGCTTGGGAGGTAGCGGGAGTCGGGAGACCCAGTACTTC. Translated: CASSLGGSGSRETQYF. The rearrangement uses TRBV5-1 and TRBJ2-5, with TRBD2 identical over 9 bases. Per the germline V gene, CDR1 is SGHRS and CDR2 is YFSETQ. Trimming removed 0 bases from V and 5 bases from J; junction bases left unmatched: 8. The CDR3 runs 16 residues.

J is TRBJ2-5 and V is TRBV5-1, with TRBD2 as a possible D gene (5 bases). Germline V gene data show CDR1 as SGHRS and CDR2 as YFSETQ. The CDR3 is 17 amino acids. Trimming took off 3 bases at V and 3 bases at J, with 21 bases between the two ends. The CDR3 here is CASSSPGDHGNKETQYF. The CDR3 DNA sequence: TGCGCCAGCAGCTCCCCCGGGGATCACGGGAATAAAGAGACCCAGTACTTC.

The CDR3 sequence: CASSQATGVNQPQHF. As DNA, the CDR3 is TGTGCCAGCAGCCAAGCGACAGGGGTCAATCAGCCCCAGCATTTT. This chain links TRBV4-2 with TRBJ1-5; 8 bases line up with TRBD1. CDR3 length: 15 amino acids. Germline CDR1 and CDR2: LGHNA and YNFKEQ. V lost 1 base, J lost 3 bases, and 2 bases stayed unmatched.

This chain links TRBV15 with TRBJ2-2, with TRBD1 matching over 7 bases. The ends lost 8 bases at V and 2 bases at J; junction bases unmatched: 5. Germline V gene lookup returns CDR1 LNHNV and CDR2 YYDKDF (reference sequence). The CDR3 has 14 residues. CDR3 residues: CATRTGSNTGELFF. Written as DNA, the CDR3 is TGTGCCACCCGGACAGGTTCCAACACCGGGGAGCTGTTTTTT.

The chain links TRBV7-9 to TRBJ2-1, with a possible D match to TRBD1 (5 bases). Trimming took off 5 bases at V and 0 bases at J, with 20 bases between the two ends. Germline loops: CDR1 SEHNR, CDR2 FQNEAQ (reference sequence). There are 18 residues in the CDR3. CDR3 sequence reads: CASSPSKGHDPSYNEQFF. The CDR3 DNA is TGTGCCAGCAGCCCATCCAAAGGACACGACCCCTCCTACAATGAGCAGTTCTTC.

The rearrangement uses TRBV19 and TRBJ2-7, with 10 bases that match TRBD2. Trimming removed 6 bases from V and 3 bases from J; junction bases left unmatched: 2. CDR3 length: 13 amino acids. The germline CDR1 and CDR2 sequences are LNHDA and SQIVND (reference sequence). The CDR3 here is CASRASGSYEQYF. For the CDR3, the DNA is TGTGCCAGTAGGGCTAGCGGGAGCTACGAGCAGTACTTC.

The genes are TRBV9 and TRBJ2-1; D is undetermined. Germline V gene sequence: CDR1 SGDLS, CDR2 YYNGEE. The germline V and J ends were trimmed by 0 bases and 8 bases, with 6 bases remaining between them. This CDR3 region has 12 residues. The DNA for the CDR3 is TGTGCCAGCAGCGTAGATAGAGATGAGCAGTTCTTC. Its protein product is CASSVDRDEQFF.

The CDR3 protein is CASSRAIPQGIYGYTF. DNA of the CDR3: TGTGCCAGCAGCAGAGCGATTCCTCAGGGTATCTATGGCTACACCTTC. The chain is built from TRBV6-6 and TRBJ1-2; the D gene is possibly TRBD1 (5 bases). From germline, CDR1 is MNHNY and CDR2 SVGAGI (reference sequence). CDR3 length: 16 amino acids. With 6 bases removed from V and 4 bases from J, the gap between germline ends came to 21 bases.